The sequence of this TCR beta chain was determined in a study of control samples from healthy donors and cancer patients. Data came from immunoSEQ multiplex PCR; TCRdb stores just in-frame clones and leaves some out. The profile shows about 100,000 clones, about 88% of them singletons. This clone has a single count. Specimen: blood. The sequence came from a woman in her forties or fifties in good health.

The CDR3 spells CASSTGQEKGNTIYF. The CDR3 DNA sequence: TGTGCCAGCTCAACGGGACAGGAGAAAGGAAACACCATATATTTT. The V call is TRBV18, the J call TRBJ1-3; 8 bases fit TRBD1. Trimming took 5 bases from V and 4 from J; bases not matched to a gene: 7. This CDR3 region has 15 residues. Per germline, CDR1 KGHSH and CDR2 LQKENI. Combining the CDR3 with reference TRBV18 and TRBJ1-3 gives the whole variable domain NAGVMQNPRHLVRRRGQEARLRCSPMKGHSHVYWYRQLPEEGLKFMVYLQKENIIDESGMPKERFSAEFPKEGPSILRIQQVVRGDSAAYFCASSTGQEKGNTIYFGEGSWLTVV.